These 21 T cell receptor beta chains were all obtained from the same sample, sequenced in a study of T cells in Graves' hyperthyroidism and ophthalmopathy. Using RNA transcripts as the source, TCR beta CDR3 regions were amplified. During a first-round RT-PCR of the TCR CDR3, the HTBI primer set was used. TCRdb itself ran the multiplex PCR reads through MiXCR, one entry per CDR3 protein. The sample includes more than 500,000 distinct CDR3 sequences, 40% to 55% of them seen just once. Sequencing input: peripheral blood or thyroid tissue (not recorded which). The receptors were sampled from an adult woman with Graves' disease, either hyperthyroidism or ophthalmopathy (not recorded which).

Of note for this clonotype: This may come from a read error, since a much larger clone is one base off. The rearrangement uses TRBV7-9 and TRBJ2-2; D is ambiguous. The CDR3 runs to 14 residues. Germline CDR1 is SEHNR and CDR2 is FQNEAQ (reference sequence). The CDR3 spells CTSSFAAGTGELFF. In DNA form, the CDR3 reads TGTACCAGCAGCTTCGCAGCAGGTACCGGGGAGCTGTTTTTT.

This clonotype was detected only a few times. The genes are TRBV15 and TRBJ2-3, with 9 bases aligning to TRBD2. Germline CDR1 is LNHNV and CDR2 is YYDKDF (reference sequence). Trimming took 0 bases from V and 2 from J; bases not matched to a gene: 6. This CDR3 comprises 17 residues. The CDR3 DNA sequence: TGTGCCACCAGCAGAGATCGGGGCGGGAGGGCCACAGATACGCAGTATTTT. Translating it yields CATSRDRGGRATDTQYF.

The chain recombines TRBV10-3 with TRBJ2-6; D gene ambiguous. Trimming stripped 7 bases from V and 0 bases from J, with 10 bases between. Germline V gene lookup returns CDR1 ENHRY and CDR2 SYGVKD. The CDR3 is made up of 15 amino acids. CDR3 bases: TGTGCCATCACCCAGTACAGCTCTGGGGCCAACGTCCTGACTTTC. It codes for CAITQYSSGANVLTF.

In this sample, this clonotype turned up a few times. V is TRBV10-3 and J is TRBJ1-6; TRBD1 agrees at 10 bases. Germline CDR1 and CDR2: ENHRY and SYGVKD. The CDR3 extends over 13 amino acids. The trim removed 11 bases at V and 11 bases at J, leaving 9 bases unmatched. The CDR3 sequence is CAADPGQGTPLHF. Here the CDR3 DNA reads TGTGCCGCCGACCCGGGACAGGGGACACCCCTCCACTTT.

This clonotype was picked up many times. A junction end diverges from the germline sequence, so it may reflect a read error. J is TRBJ2-6 and V is TRBV5-1; 8 bases line up with TRBD1. Germline lookup yields CDR1 SGHRS and CDR2 YFSETQ. The CDR3 sequence is 16 residues long. CDR3 sequence: CASSLGQGAGANVLTF. The CDR3 region has the DNA TGTGCCAGCAGTCTTGGACAGGGAGCTGGGGCCAACGTCCTGACTTTC.

Points on this clonotype: With a much larger clone just one base away, this may be a read error. V and J are TRBV20-1 and TRBJ1-6; D gene unclear. V was clipped by 3 bases and J by 6 bases, with 15 bases between them. Germline V gene sequence: CDR1 DFQATT, CDR2 SNEGSKA (reference sequence). There are 15 residues in the CDR3. In nucleotides, the CDR3 is TGCAGTGCTAGCGCCCGTAATGGCATTAATTCACCCCTCCACTTT. Its translation is CSASARNGINSPLHF.

This clonotype was recorded many times. The V call is TRBV20-1, the J call TRBJ1-5; 10 nucleotides line up with TRBD1. V lost 4 bases and J lost 1; bases outside the gene matches: 4. The CDR3 runs to 15 residues. Germline CDR1 is DFQATT and CDR2 is SNEGSKA (reference sequence). CDR3 in DNA: TGCAGTGCTACAAAGACAGGGGGCAGCAATCAGCCCCAGCATTTT. Its protein product is CSATKTGGSNQPQHF.

This clonotype was found many times. J is TRBJ1-1 and V is TRBV20-1; D may be TRBD1 (6 bases). V was shortened by 6 bases and J by 1 base, with 12 bases between the two germline ends. This CDR3 comprises 13 residues. Germline CDR1 and CDR2: DFQATT and SNEGSKA (reference sequence). The CDR3, as DNA: TGCAGTGCCCGCGGGGGGGCGAACACTGAAGCTTTCTTT. Protein sequence: CSARGGANTEAFF.

The CDR3 is CSVSTGSLETQYF. As DNA, the CDR3 is TGCAGCGTTTCTACAGGAAGTCTTGAGACCCAGTACTTC. The chain employs TRBV29-1 and TRBJ2-5; the D gene is possibly TRBD1 (5 bases). Trimming took off 5 bases at V and 5 bases at J, with 15 bases between the two ends. Germline values: CDR1 SQVTM, CDR2 ANQGSEA. This CDR3 spans 13 amino acids.

Notes on this clonotype: An end of the junction differs from the germline gene, which may be a read error. The chain recombines TRBV7-9 with TRBJ2-2; TRBD1 agrees at 7 bases. The CDR3 loop spans 16 amino acids. The germline CDR1 and CDR2 sequences are SEHNR and FQNEAQ (reference sequence). Here the CDR3 reads CASSDNRQGGTGELFF. The CDR3 DNA sequence: TGCGCCAGCAGTGACAACCGACAGGGTGGCACCGGGGAGCTGTTTTTT.

With respect to this clonotype: A much larger clone lies a single base off, so this may be a read error. The chain has TRBV12-3 or TRBV12-4 and TRBJ2-7; D assignment may be TRBD1 or TRBD2 (5 bases each). This CDR3 is 16 amino acids long. Deletions cut 5 bases from V and 4 bases from J, with 21 bases between. The CDR3 DNA reads TGTGCCAGCAGTCTCCCGCTTGGGGGAGTCGCTTACGAGCAGTACTTC. Its translation: CASSLPLGGVAYEQYF.

This clonotype was observed at least ten times. The chain combines TRBV9 with TRBJ2-2, with D hard to call. The CDR3 extends over 12 amino acids. The V end was cut by 3 bases, the J end by 8 bases, with 8 bases between. Germline V gives CDR1 SGDLS, CDR2 YYNGEE. CDR3 amino acids: CASSARKGELFF. Written as DNA, the CDR3 is TGTGCCAGCAGCGCCCGTAAGGGGGAGCTGTTTTTT.

The chain has TRBV7-8 and TRBJ1-1, with 7 bases matching TRBD1. The germline CDR1 and CDR2 sequences are SGHVS and FQNEAQ. V lost 3 bases and J lost 7; bases outside the gene matches: 5. The CDR3 is made up of 13 amino acids. The CDR3 bases are TGTGCCAGCAGCTTCGACCGGGACAGTGAAGCTTTCTTT. It encodes CASSFDRDSEAFF.

The table lists this clonotype with a count of one. V is TRBV6-5 and J is TRBJ1-6; D unclear. Germline CDR1 and CDR2: MNHEY and SVGAGI. The CDR3 contains 13 residues. Trimming cost V 3 bases and J 9 bases, with 9 bases left between them. CDR3 protein: CASSYSVGSPLHF. The DNA for the CDR3 is TGTGCCAGCAGTTATTCGGTTGGTTCACCCCTCCACTTT.

This clonotype has a count of ten or more. This chain connects TRBV14 to TRBJ1-2; 8 bases map to TRBD1. The CDR3 has 13 residues. Germline-derived CDR1 and CDR2 are SGHDN and FVKESK. V was clipped by 3 bases and J by 3 bases; unmatched bases: 0. CDR3 sequence reads: CASSQTGDYGYTF. The CDR3 region has the DNA TGTGCCAGCAGCCAGACAGGGGACTATGGCTACACCTTC.

This clonotype was seen at least ten times. The genes are TRBV4-1 and TRBJ1-6; the D gene is possibly TRBD1 (6 bases). V was cut by 0 bases and J by 8 bases, with 14 bases left in between. Germline CDR1 MGHRA, CDR2 YSYEKL. The CDR3 is 16 amino acids. The CDR3 bases are TGCGCCAGCAGCCAAGAGAGCGTCAGGGGTTATTCACCCCTCCACTTT. Protein: CASSQESVRGYSPLHF.

This clonotype was counted at least ten times. The chain is built from TRBV29-1 and TRBJ1-2, with D uncertain. The CDR3 is made up of 13 amino acids. The germline V gene has CDR1 SQVTM and CDR2 ANQGSEA. V lost 4 bases and J lost 0, with 9 bases in between. The CDR3 protein is CSVGSRSNYGYTF. Here the CDR3 DNA reads TGCAGCGTTGGGTCGAGATCTAACTATGGCTACACCTTC.

V is TRBV19 and J is TRBJ2-6; D uncertain. The CDR3 is made up of 15 amino acids. Per the germline V gene, CDR1 is LNHDA and CDR2 is SQIVND (reference sequence). V was trimmed by 9 bases and J by 0 bases, leaving 12 bases between them. The CDR3 spells CASSRGLSGANVLTF. CDR3 in DNA: TGTGCCAGCTCGCGTGGGCTCTCTGGGGCCAACGTCCTGACTTTC. The full variable domain, in which reference TRBV19 and TRBJ2-6 provide the parts outside the CDR3, is DGGITQSPKYLFRKEGQNVTLSCEQNLNHDAMYWYRQDPGQGLRLIYYSQIVNDFQKGDIAEGYSVSREKKESFPLTVTSAQKNPTAFYLCASSRGLSGANVLTFGAGSRLTVL.

The chain employs TRBV20-1 and TRBJ2-1; D is unclear. V was clipped by 5 bases and J by 3 bases, with 5 bases between them. Per germline, CDR1 DFQATT and CDR2 SNEGSKA (reference sequence). There are 11 residues in the CDR3. The CDR3 sequence: CSAGNYNEQFF. DNA for the CDR3: TGCAGTGCTGGCAACTACAATGAGCAGTTCTTC.

Only a few counts were recorded for this clonotype. The chain employs TRBV20-1 and TRBJ2-7; 11 bases map to TRBD2. The CDR3 has 16 residues. Looked up from germline, CDR1 is DFQATT and CDR2 is SNEGSKA (reference sequence). V shed 5 bases, J shed 4 bases, and the junction held 13 bases outside the gene matches. CDR3: CSAGGLTSGDPYEQYF. CDR3 DNA: TGCAGTGCTGGGGGGTTGACTAGCGGGGACCCGTACGAGCAGTACTTC.

Regarding this clonotype: The junction departs from the called germline gene at one end, perhaps through a read error. The V gene is TRBV10-3, the J gene TRBJ1-1; the D gene is possibly TRBD1 (6 bases). The CDR3 is made up of 15 amino acids. Germline V gives CDR1 ENHRY, CDR2 SYGVKD. Here the CDR3 reads CASSEYGGLRTEAFF. The CDR3 coding sequence is TGTGCCAGCAGTGAATATGGGGGCCTACGCACTGAAGCTTTCTTT.